Listed below are T cell receptor beta chains from one sample, sequenced in a study of blood T cell repertoires in COVID-19. Profiled with immunoSEQ multiplex PCR; TCRdb holds only in-frame clones, not every one. The data hold some 200,000 clones, with around four fifths observed a single time. What was sequenced was peripheral blood. Receptors originate from a human donor with acute or convalescent COVID-19. The donor label of this sample is uncertain. Each CDR3 is given with its conserved first and last residue. D genes are given only for firm matches. Clone size, where shown, is once, few, many, or a class for clones that have expanded.

V gene	D gene	J gene	clone size	CDR3 protein	CDR3 DNA
TRBV4-1	TRBD1	TRBJ2-7	once	CASSHLPAGGYEQYF	TGCGCCAGCAGCCACCTCCCGGCAGGGGGCTACGAGCAGTACTTC
TRBV7-9	TRBD1	TRBJ2-1	-	CASSPTAGGMYNEQFF	TGTGCCAGCAGCCCGACCGCAGGGGGCATGTACAATGAGCAGTTCTTC
TRBV6-2/TRBV6-3	TRBD1	TRBJ2-7	-	CASSLTGGNYEQYF	TGTGCCAGCAGTTTGACAGGGGGCAATTACGAGCAGTACTTC
TRBV18	TRBD1	TRBJ1-4	-	CASSLGTGTNEKLFF	TGTGCCAGCTCACTCGGGACAGGGACTAATGAAAAACTGTTTTTT
TRBV27	TRBD2	TRBJ2-7	few	CASSTLAGGPGEQYF	TGTGCCAGCAGTACACTAGCGGGAGGCCCGGGGGAGCAGTACTTC
TRBV5-1	TRBD1	TRBJ1-1	-	CASSTTGGAGTEAFF	TGCGCCAGCAGCACTACAGGGGGCGCGGGGACTGAAGCTTTCTTT
TRBV7-3	TRBD1	TRBJ1-2	-	CASSFGQGTNYGYTF	TGTGCCAGCAGCTTTGGACAGGGGACTAACTATGGCTACACCTTC
TRBV6-2/TRBV6-3	-	TRBJ1-5	-	CASSYSIRRSNQPQHF	TGTGCCAGCAGTTACTCGATCCGCCGGAGCAATCAGCCCCAGCATTTT
TRBV11-3	TRBD1	TRBJ1-1	-	CASSSDRVTEAFF	TGTGCCAGCAGCTCCGACAGGGTTACTGAAGCTTTCTTT
TRBV7-2	TRBD1	TRBJ1-2	-	CASSTDRDRGYTF	TGTGCCAGCAGCACGGACAGGGACAGGGGCTACACCTTC
TRBV7-2	-	TRBJ1-5	-	CASSPGRGQPQHF	TGTGCCAGCAGCCCGGGCAGGGGACAGCCCCAGCATTTT
TRBV7-3	TRBD1	TRBJ2-1	-	CASSFSTGAPIDEQFF	TGTGCCAGCAGCTTTTCGACAGGGGCCCCTATAGACGAGCAGTTCTTC
TRBV28	TRBD1	TRBJ1-2	-	CASSHGTGFSYGYTF	TGTGCCAGCAGCCATGGGACAGGGTTCAGCTATGGCTACACCTTC
TRBV7-2	TRBD2	TRBJ2-4	-	CASSLREADIQYF	TGTGCCAGCAGCTTACGGGAGGCTGACATTCAGTACTTC
TRBV5-1	-	TRBJ2-5	-	CASSGGYGQDETQYF	TGCGCCAGCAGCGGGGGGTATGGACAGGACGAGACCCAGTACTTC
TRBV7-2	-	TRBJ1-4	-	CASSLVGGRNEKLFF	TGTGCCAGCAGCTTAGTGGGAGGCAGAAATGAAAAACTGTTTTTT
TRBV16	-	TRBJ1-3	-	CASSQSRGNTIYF	TGTGCCAGCAGCCAATCGAGGGGAAACACCATATATTTT
TRBV6-2/TRBV6-3	TRBD2	TRBJ2-5	-	CASSYAVRFSGRATETQYF	TGTGCCAGCAGTTACGCCGTTCGGTTCAGCGGGAGGGCCACAGAGACCCAGTACTTC
TRBV15	TRBD1	TRBJ1-2	-	CATSRDRTGGIVGYTF	TGTGCCACCAGCAGAGATCGAACAGGGGGCATCGTTGGCTACACCTTC
TRBV4-3	-	TRBJ1-2	-	CASSQGEAYGYTF	TGCGCCAGCAGCCAAGGGGAGGCCTATGGCTACACCTTC
TRBV5-1	-	TRBJ2-7	-	CASSLEFNSYEQYF	TGCGCCAGCAGCTTGGAATTCAATTCCTACGAGCAGTACTTC
TRBV18	TRBD2	TRBJ2-1	-	CASSQGLAGDSEGEQFF	TGTGCCAGCTCACAGGGACTAGCGGGAGATTCGGAGGGTGAGCAGTTCTTC